The clone carrying this T cell receptor beta chain was observed at least ten times. What it recognizes is unknown. Diagnosis rested on symptoms, serum thyroxine and TRAb, thyroid ultrasound, and orbital computed tomography. The data were obtained in a study of T cells in Graves' hyperthyroidism and ophthalmopathy. Study outcomes and limitations: Within blood appeared most thyroid clonotypes that had expanded above 0.001.

Regions amplified from RNA transcripts were the TCR beta CDR3 regions. Primed by the HTBI set, a first-round RT-PCR was run on the TCR CDR3. MiXCR was run by TCRdb on the multiplex PCR reads, yielding one entry per CDR3 protein. The sample gives about 710,000 distinct CDR3 sequences, about a sixth of which show up once; under 10% is in the top ten. Trimming took 8 bases from V and 2 from J, leaving 14 bases between them. The CDR3 is made up of 14 amino acids. This chain connects TRBV12-3 or TRBV12-4 to TRBJ2-3, with D unresolved. The TCR comes from a man younger than 30 with Graves' hyperthyroidism. The sample consisted of blood. CDR3: CASVAGSYTDTQYF. DNA for the CDR3: TGTGCCAGCGTAGCAGGTTCCTACACAGATACGCAGTATTTT.